This TCR beta chain was recorded in a study of T-cell memory formation after mild COVID-19 (dated by TCRdb to about 2021). Broadly, across the study: TCR sequence clusters from the two donors were largely donor specific. In two donors, T-cell clones that expanded and contracted after mild COVID-19 were tracked by sequencing TCRalpha and TCRbeta repertoires over time. Two young, previously healthy adult volunteers made up the cohort, one male and one female.

Broader findings and caveats from the paper: Contracting CD4+ clones appeared mostly in the CM and EM memory subsets, whereas CD8+ clones were enriched in EMRA. Some responding clones were found in pre-infection memory, which suggests that pre-existing cross-reactive memory T cells took part in the SARS-CoV-2 response. Clones contracting from day 15 to 85 had balanced CD4/CD8 phenotypes, while a second wave expanding from day 15 to 37 was biased towards CD4+. Only a couple of mild cases were covered by the study, and larger cohorts that include severe cases with pre-infection samples were considered necessary. SARS-CoV-2 specificity of the second-wave clones peaking on day 37 was not confirmed.

Ficoll-Paque density gradient centrifugation was used to isolate PBMCs. Comment on this clonotype: No cognate antigen has been identified for it. It has no much larger one-base neighbor in the sample; base qualities were not kept.

The junction shows trimming of 5 bases on V and 2 bases on J, plus 9 bases between the germline ends. From the germline V gene (reference sequence), CDR1 is MNHEY and CDR2 is SMNVEV. CDR3 length: 13 amino acids, cysteine to phenylalanine. This entry keeps only the CDR3 DNA: 39 bases, framed from base 1. The run used an Illumina NovaSeq 6000. Using 5'RACE with constant-segment primers, TCRalpha and TCRbeta cDNA libraries were constructed, with sample barcodes and unique molecular identifiers added in the process. RNA was extracted from every sample with Trizol reagent. Libraries were amplified in two PCR steps, with a second sample barcode and Illumina TruSeq adapters added in the second step. Sequencing of libraries was performed on an Illumina NovaSeq with 2 x 150 bp paired-end reads. Under the source paper's analysis protocol: Reads were demultiplexed and collapsed into UMI-guided consensus sequences with migec v1.2.7. Using mixcr v2.1.11, UMI consensuses were aligned to TRA and TRB V and J templates and then assembled into clonotypes. A clonotype was counted as expanded or contracted only if both edgeR and NoisET called the change significant, with noise models trained on biological replicates. For edgeR calls, the thresholds were a false discovery rate-adjusted p below 0.01 and a log2 fold-change of 1. As an exploratory analysis of dynamics, max-normalized trajectories of the 1000 most abundant clonotypes were examined by PCA with hierarchical clustering. Separately sequenced CD4+ and CD8+ repertoires were used to assign the CD4 or CD8 phenotype of responding clones. The raw public reads went through TCRdb reprocessing: fastp at Q25, MiXCR clone calling, in-frame beta chains kept. CDR3 protein sequences are deduplicated, and each keeps its most common genes and DNA. The authors' filters were not applied to this entry. A total of over 250,000 distinct CDR3 sequences appear in this sample, around 15% of them only once. Roughly 23% of the sample belongs to the ten largest clones.

The clonotype comes from a man between 18 and 29 years old who had mild COVID-19 (a few samples of this study predate the infection). The sample titles of this study are shuffled in the database, so cell type and time point are left out; the donor was told from shared clones. The specimen sequenced was PBMCs or a T cell subset sorted from them (not recorded which). The V gene is TRBV27 and the J gene is TRBJ1-2; D gene: possibly TRBD1, on 5 matching bases. The CDR3 protein is CASSRGPNYGYTF. The nucleotides are TGTGCCAGCAGTAGGGGACCCAACTATGGCTACACCTTC.